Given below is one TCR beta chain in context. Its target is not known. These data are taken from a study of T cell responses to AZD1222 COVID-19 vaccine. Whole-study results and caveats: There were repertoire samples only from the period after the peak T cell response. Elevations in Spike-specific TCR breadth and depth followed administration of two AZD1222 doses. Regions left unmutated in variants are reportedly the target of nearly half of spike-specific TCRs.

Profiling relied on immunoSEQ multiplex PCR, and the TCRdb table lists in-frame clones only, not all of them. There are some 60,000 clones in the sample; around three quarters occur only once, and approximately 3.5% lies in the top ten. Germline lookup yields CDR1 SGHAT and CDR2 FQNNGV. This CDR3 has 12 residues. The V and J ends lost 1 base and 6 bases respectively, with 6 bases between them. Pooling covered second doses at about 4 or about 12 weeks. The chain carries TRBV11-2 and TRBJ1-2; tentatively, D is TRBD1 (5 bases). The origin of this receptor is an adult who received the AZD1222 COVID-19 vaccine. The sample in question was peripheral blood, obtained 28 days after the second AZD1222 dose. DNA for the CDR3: TGTGCCAGCAGCTTAGCACAGGATGGCTACACCTTC. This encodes CASSLAQDGYTF.